The 25 T cell receptor beta chains reported below all come from one sample, sequenced in a study of cytomegalovirus exposure and HLA in healthy donors. A multiplex PCR was run with 60 Vbeta primers and 13 Jbeta primers. The data were produced by immunoSEQ multiplex PCR, yet TCRdb's version contains in-frame clones alone and is incomplete. This sample yields under 200,000 clones, of which roughly three quarters are seen a single time; approximately 2.1% belongs to the top ten. The material sequenced was PBMCs. Receptors originate from a woman aged 45 to 65 in good health and CMV-seronegative.

The genes are TRBV27 and TRBJ2-7; 8 bases align to TRBD1. The CDR3 has 13 residues. Germline values: CDR1 MNHEY, CDR2 SMNVEV (reference sequence). V was clipped by 7 bases and J by 3 bases; unmatched bases: 5. This chain's CDR3 is CASTRTGRYEQYF. CDR3 DNA: TGTGCCAGCACCCGGACAGGGCGCTACGAGCAGTACTTC.

The chain couples TRBV29-1 to TRBJ2-7, with a weak D call TRBD2 (6 bases). With 4 bases removed from V and 4 bases from J, the gap between germline ends came to 8 bases. The CDR3 has 11 amino acids. Germline CDR1 is SQVTM and CDR2 is ANQGSEA. The CDR3 protein is CSVAGTYEQYF. The CDR3 DNA is TGCAGCGTTGCAGGGACTTACGAGCAGTACTTC.

The chain employs TRBV29-1 and TRBJ2-1; 14 nucleotides match TRBD2. CDR1 SQVTM and CDR2 ANQGSEA come from the germline V gene. The junction had 13 bases not matched to a gene; V was cut back by 6 bases and J by 6 bases. The CDR3 is made up of 17 amino acids. This CDR3 reads CSVGGLAGGRRSNEQFF. Written as DNA, the CDR3 is TGCAGCGTGGGAGGACTAGCGGGAGGTCGCAGAAGCAATGAGCAGTTCTTC.

The CDR3 protein is CASSRTSPYQETQYF. The CDR3 DNA follows: TGTGCCAGCAGCCGGACTAGTCCCTACCAAGAGACCCAGTACTTC. The gene calls are TRBV5-4 and TRBJ2-5, with 7 bases identical to TRBD2. Losses at the gene ends were 4 bases for V and 0 bases for J; bases not matched to a gene: 6. CDR1 and CDR2 from the germline V gene are SGHNT and YYREEE (reference sequence). The CDR3 is 15 amino acids.

The chain uses TRBV5-1 and TRBJ2-1; perhaps TRBD2 as D (6 bases). CDR1 is SGHRS, CDR2 YFSETQ, per germline. The CDR3 extends over 13 amino acids. V gave up 0 bases and J gave up 10 bases, with 11 bases separating them. The DNA of the CDR3 is TGCGCCAGCAGCTTGGCCAGGCTAGCGGAGCAGTTCTTC. Protein: CASSLARLAEQFF.

This clone turned up a few times. This chain connects TRBV7-9 to TRBJ2-5; 9 nucleotides align to TRBD1. The J call may be wrong; the DNA end is better matched by TRBJ2-7. Germline V gene sequence: CDR1 SEHNR, CDR2 FQNEAQ (reference sequence). The CDR3 contains 16 residues. CDR3 loop: CASSLAETGGFYEQYF. In nucleotides, the CDR3 is TGTGCCAGCAGCTTAGCGGAGACAGGGGGATTCTACGAGCAGTACTTC.

The chain carries TRBV9 and TRBJ1-4; D is possibly TRBD1 (5 bases). The germline CDR1 and CDR2 sequences are SGDLS and YYNGEE. The CDR3 length is 15 residues. With 4 bases removed from V and 1 base from J, the gap between germline ends came to 11 bases. The CDR3 here is CASSPSRGTNEKLFF. The DNA for the CDR3 is TGTGCCAGCAGCCCCAGTAGGGGAACTAATGAAAAACTGTTTTTT.

This clone was detected only a few times. This rearrangement joins TRBV28 to TRBJ1-5, with a possible D match to TRBD1 (5 bases). V lost 6 bases and J 0 bases, leaving 18 bases between the germline ends. Per germline, CDR1 MDHEN and CDR2 SYDVKM. The CDR3 totals 17 residues. The CDR3 DNA is TGTGCCAGCAGGGGGCTATTAGGACAAGATAGCAATCAGCCCCAGCATTTT. It encodes CASRGLLGQDSNQPQHF.

The chain carries TRBV9 and TRBJ1-5, with D possibly matching TRBD1 (5 bases). The V and J ends lost 3 bases and 0 bases respectively, with 16 bases between them. This CDR3 is built from 17 residues. Germline V gene sequence: CDR1 SGDLS, CDR2 YYNGEE. This CDR3 is CASSGGGGPYSNQPQHF. In nucleotides, the CDR3 is TGTGCCAGCAGCGGGGGGGGAGGCCCTTATAGCAATCAGCCCCAGCATTTT.

This rearrangement joins TRBV10-3 to TRBJ1-4, with TRBD1 identical over 10 bases. The germline gives CDR1 ENHRY, CDR2 SYGVKD. V gave up 5 bases and J gave up 7 bases; unmatched junction bases: 10. The CDR3 contains 16 residues. The CDR3 spells CAISPGTGVASEKLFF. In DNA form, the CDR3 reads TGTGCCATCAGTCCCGGGACAGGGGTAGCAAGTGAAAAACTGTTTTTT.

The chain recombines TRBV7-2 with TRBJ1-6, with TRBD1 matching over 7 bases. Germline loops: CDR1 SGHTA, CDR2 FQGNSA. Trimming at V came to 3 bases and at J to 6 bases, leaving 5 bases not matched to a gene. The CDR3 totals 15 residues. The CDR3 DNA is TGTGCCAGCAGCTTCCGGGACAGATCTAATTCACCCCTCCACTTT. Its translation is CASSFRDRSNSPLHF.

This clone came up a few times. The chain uses TRBV28 and TRBJ1-2; possibly TRBD1 for D (5 bases). The germline gives CDR1 MDHEN, CDR2 SYDVKM. The germline V and J ends were trimmed by 5 bases and 8 bases, with 21 bases remaining between them. This CDR3 spans 15 amino acids. CDR3 nucleotide sequence: TGTGCCAGCAGTCTTATGAAGGGCAGGGTCTCGGGCTACACCTTC. This codes for CASSLMKGRVSGYTF.

The V and J genes are TRBV14 and TRBJ2-1; weak D call: TRBD1 (6 bases). CDR1 is SGHDN, CDR2 FVKESK, per germline. The ends were cut back, 1 base at V and 5 bases at J, with 15 bases in the middle. The CDR3 length is 16 residues. The CDR3 here is CASSQVHRVTNNEQFF. The CDR3 bases are TGTGCCAGCAGCCAAGTTCACAGGGTAACGAACAATGAGCAGTTCTTC. Using reference TRBV14 and TRBJ2-1 for the parts outside the CDR3, the full variable domain is EAGVTQFPSHSVIEKGQTVTLRCDPISGHDNLYWYRRVMGKEIKFLLHFVKESKQDESGMPNNRFLAERTGGTYSTLKVQPAELEDSGVYFCASSQVHRVTNNEQFFGPGTRLTVL.

This chain joins TRBV9 and TRBJ2-1; D is perhaps TRBD2 (5 bases). CDR1 SGDLS and CDR2 YYNGEE come from the germline V gene. V was shortened by 6 bases and J by 0 bases, with 13 bases between the two germline ends. CDR3 length: 15 amino acids. Here the CDR3 reads CASTPGSSSYNEQFF. Here the CDR3 DNA reads TGTGCCAGCACCCCGGGGAGTAGCTCCTACAATGAGCAGTTCTTC.

V usage is TRBV19 and J usage is TRBJ1-1; D is uncertain. Per germline, CDR1 LNHDA and CDR2 SQIVND (reference sequence). With 2 bases removed from V and 1 base from J, the gap between germline ends came to 14 bases. The CDR3 is made up of 16 amino acids. CDR3 sequence: CASSIILGSQNTEAFF. The CDR3 DNA reads as TGTGCCAGTAGTATAATTTTGGGCAGCCAGAACACTGAAGCTTTCTTT.

Notes on this clone: The germline gene is not matched at one end of the junction; a read error may be the cause. This chain joins TRBV7-9 and TRBJ2-7; 12 nucleotides align to TRBD1. The CDR3 has 15 residues. The germline V gene has CDR1 SEHNR and CDR2 FQNEAQ (reference sequence). CDR3 in amino acids: CSSSLVGQGAREQYF. CDR3 nucleotide sequence: TGTTCCAGCAGCTTAGTGGGACAGGGGGCTAGGGAGCAGTACTTC.

The chain recombines TRBV19 with TRBJ2-1; a weak D match, TRBD2 (7 bases). CDR1 is LNHDA and CDR2 is SQIVND in the germline V gene (reference sequence). Trimming shortened V by 4 bases and J by 6 bases, and 16 bases separated the two germline ends. The CDR3 runs 15 residues. For the CDR3, the DNA is TGTGCCAGTAGTAGTTGGACCCGGGGGGCCAATGAGCAGTTCTTC. Protein sequence: CASSSWTRGANEQFF.

In regard to this clone: A junction boundary mismatches the germline segment, possibly from a read error. Other DNA sequences in the sample encode the same CDR3. This sequence joins TRBV9 and TRBJ2-3; 7 bases are a match to TRBD2. The germline V gene encodes CDR1 SGDLS and CDR2 YYNGEE. The CDR3 contains 16 residues. The DNA for the CDR3 is TGTGCCAGCAGCCCCAGACAGCGGGGACGCACAGACACGCAGTATTTT. It translates to CASSPRQRGRTDTQYF.

The chain recombines TRBV7-3 with TRBJ2-1, with D perhaps matching TRBD2 (5 bases). Between the trimmed V and J ends, which lost 4 bases and 4 bases, there was a span of 17 bases. The length of the CDR3 is 16 residues. Germline loops: CDR1 SGHTA, CDR2 FQGTGA. The CDR3 here is CASSSSSGSGYNEQFF. The CDR3 bases are TGTGCCAGCAGCTCAAGCTCGGGAAGTGGGTACAATGAGCAGTTCTTC.

CDR3 in DNA: TGTGCAAGTCGCCCAGAGTCAAAGAGGGGGGGGGAGACCCAGTACTTC. Translated, it gives CASRPESKRGGETQYF. V is TRBV12-2 and J is TRBJ2-5; TRBD2 is the table's D call, not checked against the DNA. TRBV12-2 is a documented pseudogene. This CDR3 region has 16 residues.

This clone was found once. The genes are TRBV28 and TRBJ1-5; 7 nucleotides match TRBD1. This CDR3 spans 13 amino acids. Germline loops: CDR1 MDHEN, CDR2 SYDVKM. V shed 5 bases, J shed 8 bases, and the junction held 6 bases outside the gene matches. The DNA for the CDR3 is TGTGCCAGCAGTCCCCAGGGGGTGAAGCCCCAGCATTTT. Its translation: CASSPQGVKPQHF.

V and J are TRBV18 and TRBJ1-5, with D uncertain. The CDR3 totals 13 residues. From germline, CDR1 is KGHSH and CDR2 LQKENI. V lost 2 bases to trimming and J lost 4 bases, with 6 bases between them. The CDR3 spells CASSPTDNQPQHF. The DNA of the CDR3 is TGTGCCAGCTCACCAACAGATAATCAGCCCCAGCATTTT.

This chain uses TRBV5-1 with TRBJ1-1; D is ambiguous. The germline V and J ends were trimmed by 4 bases and 8 bases, with 15 bases remaining between them. The CDR3 consists of 13 residues. Germline-derived CDR1 and CDR2 are SGHRS and YFSETQ. CDR3 in amino acids: CASSPAGQLEAFF. As DNA, the CDR3 is TGCGCCAGCAGCCCGGCGGGCCAACTGGAAGCTTTCTTT.

The chain joins TRBV28 to TRBJ1-1, with 9 bases lining up with TRBD1. Germline V gene lookup returns CDR1 MDHEN and CDR2 SYDVKM. CDR3 length: 16 amino acids. V lost 6 bases to trimming and J lost 0 bases; unmatched junction nucleotides: 8. CDR3 sequence (DNA): TGTGCCAGCAGATGGGACAGGGTCTTCATGAACACTGAAGCTTTCTTT. Translated: CASRWDRVFMNTEAFF. The complete variable domain, with remaining parts taken from reference TRBV28 and TRBJ1-1, reads DVKVTQSSRYLVKRTGEKVFLECVQDMDHENMFWYRQDPGLGLRLIYFSYDVKMKEKGDIPEGYSVSREKKERFSLILESASTNQTSMYLCASRWDRVFMNTEAFFGQGTRLTVV.

CDR3 protein: CASSESVTGSSYEQYF. The DNA of the CDR3 is TGTGCCAGCAGTGAATCCGTGACAGGGAGCTCCTACGAGCAGTACTTC. The chain is built from TRBV25-1 and TRBJ2-7; 7 bases are shared with TRBD1. With V trimmed by 1 base and J by 0 bases, 6 bases remained unmatched. Germline-derived CDR1 and CDR2 are MGHDK and SYGVNS. The CDR3 covers 16 residues.